Following are 14 T cell receptor beta chains from one sample sequenced in a study of post-analysis software for immune sequencing data. General study results and limits: Patients had higher frequencies than controls of a few TRBV segments, including TRBV5-6, TRBV5-1 and TRBV20-1.

Prepared TCR beta cDNA libraries contained unique molecular identifiers. TCRdb analysed the PCR reads with MiXCR anew, one entry per CDR3 protein. This table holds approximately 770,000 distinct CDR3 sequences, roughly 46% found once. These TCRs' antigens remain unknown. Sequencing was performed on blood. These receptors all come from a girl between 10 and 17 years old with multiple sclerosis.

This clonotype was seen a handful of times. The chain employs TRBV7-9 and TRBJ2-1; 14 bases agree with TRBD2. Germline V lookup: CDR1 SEHNR, CDR2 FQNEAQ (reference sequence). J gave up 5 bases and V 1 base, and 4 bases lay outside the gene matches. CDR3 length: 17 amino acids. The CDR3 bases are TGTGCCAGCAGCTTAGGGGGACTAGCGGGAGTCCACAATGAGCAGTTCTTC. The encoded protein is CASSLGGLAGVHNEQFF.

This clonotype has just a few counts. This sequence joins TRBV29-1 and TRBJ1-4, with D perhaps matching TRBD1 (6 bases). The CDR3 loop spans 14 amino acids. CDR1 is SQVTM, CDR2 ANQGSEA, per germline. V gave up 4 bases and J gave up 7 bases, with 16 bases separating them. The CDR3 protein is CSVAQAGALEKLFF. As DNA, the CDR3 is TGCAGCGTTGCCCAGGCGGGGGCGCTTGAAAAACTGTTTTTT.

Here the CDR3 reads CASSFDAVTDTQYF. The CDR3 region has the DNA TGCGCCAGCAGCTTCGACGCGGTCACAGATACGCAGTATTTT. V is TRBV5-1 and J is TRBJ2-3; D is unresolved. This CDR3 spans 14 amino acids. V lost 2 bases and J lost 2, with 9 bases in between. Per germline, CDR1 SGHRS and CDR2 YFSETQ.

V usage is TRBV9 and J usage is TRBJ2-5; tentatively, D is TRBD1 (5 bases). Trimming stripped 3 bases from V and 1 base from J, with 10 bases between. The CDR3 is 14 amino acids. The germline V gene has CDR1 SGDLS and CDR2 YYNGEE. The CDR3 is CASSGGSTQETQYF. DNA for the CDR3: TGTGCCAGCAGCGGGGGCAGCACCCAAGAGACCCAGTACTTC.

The chain joins TRBV29-1 to TRBJ1-2; 9 nucleotides agree with TRBD1. In germline, CDR1 is SQVTM, CDR2 ANQGSEA. The CDR3 covers 14 residues. The trim removed 4 bases at V and 3 bases at J, leaving 6 bases unmatched. This CDR3 is CSVGTQGAHYGYTF. DNA for the CDR3: TGCAGCGTTGGGACACAGGGGGCGCACTATGGCTACACCTTC.

This clonotype appeared a few times. The rearrangement uses TRBV5-6 and TRBJ2-7; D is uncertain. Germline CDR1 is SGHDT and CDR2 is YYEEEE. This CDR3 has 12 amino acids. V lost 0 bases to trimming and J lost 5 bases, with 6 bases between them. In nucleotides, the CDR3 is TGTGCCAGCAGCTTGGCCAAGAACGAGCAGTACTTC. Amino acids: CASSLAKNEQYF. Full variable domain (outside the CDR3, taken from reference TRBV5-6 and TRBJ2-7): DAGVTQSPTHLIKTRGQQVTLRCSPKSGHDTVSWYQQALGQGPQFIFQYYEEEERQRGNFPDRFSGHQFPNYSSELNVNALLLGDSALYLCASSLAKNEQYFGPGTRLTVT.

The V call is TRBV2, the J call TRBJ2-5; unclear D gene. V was clipped by 4 bases and J by 5 bases, with 11 bases between them. This CDR3 comprises 13 residues. The germline V gene has CDR1 SNHLY and CDR2 FYNNEI. In DNA, the CDR3 is TGTGCCAGCAGTGGTGAAGCCAGGGAGACCCAGTACTTC. This sequence encodes CASSGEARETQYF.

The genes are TRBV12-3 or TRBV12-4 and TRBJ2-3; a weak D match, TRBD2 (5 bases). V was cut by 4 bases and J by 0 bases, with 14 bases left in between. This CDR3 has 16 residues. The CDR3 DNA follows: TGTGCCAGCAGTTCTGGACTTACAACTAGCACAGATACGCAGTATTTT. Amino acid sequence: CASSSGLTTSTDTQYF.

This rearrangement joins TRBV7-6 to TRBJ1-6; 10 nucleotides line up with TRBD1. Germline CDR1 and CDR2: SGHVS and FNYEAQ. This CDR3 is built from 16 residues. With 1 base clipped from V and 7 bases from J, the junction kept 4 bases outside the gene matches. The CDR3 nucleotides are TGTGCCAGCAGCTTAGGGGACAGGGGAAGAAATTCACCCCTCCACTTT. Translating it yields CASSLGDRGRNSPLHF.

This rearrangement joins TRBV7-8 to TRBJ1-1, with unresolved D. The ends were cut back, 4 bases at V and 2 bases at J, with 5 bases in the middle. Per germline, CDR1 SGHVS and CDR2 FQNEAQ. This CDR3 has 12 residues. This chain's CDR3 is CASSSFNTEAFF. The CDR3 bases are TGTGCCAGCAGCTCGTTTAACACTGAAGCTTTCTTT.

The rearrangement links TRBV10-3 to TRBJ2-1; D not certain. V gave up 8 bases and J gave up 10 bases, with 12 bases separating them. The CDR3 loop spans 11 amino acids. CDR1 and CDR2 (germline): ENHRY, SYGVKD. CDR3 sequence: CAIEVASEQFF. The CDR3 coding sequence is TGTGCCATCGAGGTCGCTTCGGAGCAGTTCTTC.

This chain connects TRBV6-2 or TRBV6-3 to TRBJ2-1; 8 positions agree with TRBD2. Germline V gene lookup returns CDR1 MNHEY and CDR2 SVGEGT. The CDR3 runs 15 residues. With V trimmed by 7 bases and J by 1 base, 6 bases remained unmatched. In DNA form, the CDR3 reads TGTGCCAGCACTTTCTCGGGAGGGTCCTACAATGAGCAGTTCTTC. It yields the protein CASTFSGGSYNEQFF.

This clonotype was picked up many times. The genes are TRBV20-1 and TRBJ2-1; the D call may be TRBD1 or TRBD2 (5 bases each). Between the trimmed V and J ends, which lost 6 bases and 11 bases, there was a span of 17 bases. The CDR3 sequence is 12 residues long. Germline V gene lookup returns CDR1 DFQATT and CDR2 SNEGSKA (reference sequence). The CDR3 spells CSADRDPEKQFF. CDR3 in DNA: TGCAGTGCAGACCGGGACCCAGAGAAGCAGTTCTTC.

This sequence joins TRBV20-1 and TRBJ1-1, with D possibly TRBD1 on 5 matching bases. V was cut by 0 bases and J by 1 base, with 9 bases left in between. Germline CDR1 DFQATT, CDR2 SNEGSKA (reference sequence). CDR3 length: 14 amino acids. This chain's CDR3 is CSARDNQGNTEAFF. The CDR3 region has the DNA TGCAGTGCTAGAGACAACCAGGGGAACACTGAAGCTTTCTTT.